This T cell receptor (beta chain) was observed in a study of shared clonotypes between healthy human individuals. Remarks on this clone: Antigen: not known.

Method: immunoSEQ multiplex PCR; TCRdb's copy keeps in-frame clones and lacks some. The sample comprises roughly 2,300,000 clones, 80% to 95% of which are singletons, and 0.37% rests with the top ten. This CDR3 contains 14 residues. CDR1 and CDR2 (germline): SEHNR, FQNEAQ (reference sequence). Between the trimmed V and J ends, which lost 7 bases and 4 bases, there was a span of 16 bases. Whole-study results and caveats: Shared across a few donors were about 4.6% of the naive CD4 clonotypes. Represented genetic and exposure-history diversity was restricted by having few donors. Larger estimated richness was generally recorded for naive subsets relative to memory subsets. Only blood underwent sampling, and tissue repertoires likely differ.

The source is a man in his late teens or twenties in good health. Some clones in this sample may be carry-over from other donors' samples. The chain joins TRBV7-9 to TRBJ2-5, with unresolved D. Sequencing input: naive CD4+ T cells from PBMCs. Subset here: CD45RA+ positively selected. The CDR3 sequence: CASKEGSSVETQYF. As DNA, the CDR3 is TGTGCCAGCAAAGAAGGTAGCTCGGTAGAGACCCAGTACTTC.